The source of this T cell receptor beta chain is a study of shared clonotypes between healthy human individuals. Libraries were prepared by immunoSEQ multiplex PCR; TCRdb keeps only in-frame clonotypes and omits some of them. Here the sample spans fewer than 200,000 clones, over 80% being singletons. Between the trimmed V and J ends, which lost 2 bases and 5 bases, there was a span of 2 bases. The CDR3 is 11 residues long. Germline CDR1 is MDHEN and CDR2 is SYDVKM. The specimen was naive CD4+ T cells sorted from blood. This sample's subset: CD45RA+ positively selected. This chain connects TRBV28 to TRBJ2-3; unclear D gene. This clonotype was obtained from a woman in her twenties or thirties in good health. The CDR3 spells CASSLIDTQYF. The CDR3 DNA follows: TGTGCCAGCAGTTTAATAGATACGCAGTATTTT.